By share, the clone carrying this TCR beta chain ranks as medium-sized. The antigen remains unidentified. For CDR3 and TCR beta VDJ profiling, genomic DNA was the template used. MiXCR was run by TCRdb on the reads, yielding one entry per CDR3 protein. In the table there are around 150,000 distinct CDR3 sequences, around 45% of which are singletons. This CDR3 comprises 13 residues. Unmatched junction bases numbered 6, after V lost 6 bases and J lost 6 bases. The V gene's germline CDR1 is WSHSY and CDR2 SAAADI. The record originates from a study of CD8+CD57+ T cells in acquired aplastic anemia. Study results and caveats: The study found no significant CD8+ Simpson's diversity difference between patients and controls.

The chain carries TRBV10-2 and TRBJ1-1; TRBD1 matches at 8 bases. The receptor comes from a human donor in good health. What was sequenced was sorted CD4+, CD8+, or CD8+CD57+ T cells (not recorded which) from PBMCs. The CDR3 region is CASSRGQGAEAFF. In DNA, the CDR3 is TGCGCCAGCAGCCGCGGACAGGGTGCTGAAGCTTTCTTT.